These 29 T cell receptor beta chains were sequenced from one sample in a study of Graves' ophthalmopathy and Graves' hyperthyroidism. Beta-chain TCR CDR3 regions were amplified from RNA transcripts. HTBI primers served in a first-round RT-PCR, which a second-round multiplex PCR followed. One entry per CDR3 protein, called by TCRdb with MiXCR from the multiplex PCR reads. This sample has about 620,000 distinct CDR3 sequences, with about 20% found just once. Sequencing was done on a sample of peripheral blood. These receptors were obtained from a woman between 18 and 30 years old with stable Graves' hyperthyroidism. Some clones in this sample may be carry-over from other donors' samples.

The V and J genes are TRBV9 and TRBJ1-2, with D perhaps TRBD1 (6 bases). The CDR3 runs 16 residues. Germline values: CDR1 SGDLS, CDR2 YYNGEE. V lost 3 bases to trimming and J lost 4 bases, with 19 bases between them. The CDR3 loop reads CASSAAKVRGPYGYTF. In nucleotides, the CDR3 is TGTGCCAGCAGCGCCGCCAAGGTCAGGGGCCCCTATGGCTACACCTTC.

This clonotype was counted at least ten times. The rearrangement uses TRBV27 and TRBJ2-7; possible D gene TRBD2, 6 bases. This CDR3 is 13 amino acids long. The germline V and J ends were trimmed by 0 bases and 3 bases, with 6 bases remaining between them. Per the germline V gene, CDR1 is MNHEY and CDR2 is SMNVEV (reference sequence). The CDR3 loop is CASSLSSGYEQYF. In DNA form, the CDR3 reads TGTGCCAGCAGTTTATCTAGCGGCTACGAGCAGTACTTC.

This clonotype was recorded many times. J is TRBJ2-5 and V is TRBV9, with 7 positions matching TRBD1. Germline CDR1 reads SGDLS; CDR2 reads YYNGEE. The CDR3 loop spans 14 amino acids. With 3 bases clipped from V and 1 base from J, the junction kept 3 bases outside the gene matches. The CDR3 sequence is CASSARQGQETQYF. CDR3 DNA: TGTGCCAGCAGCGCTAGACAGGGCCAAGAGACCCAGTACTTC.

The V and J genes are TRBV12-3 or TRBV12-4 and TRBJ1-5; no firm D call. V was clipped by 5 bases and J by 3 bases, with 14 bases between them. The CDR3 covers 15 residues. The CDR3 DNA reads as TGTGCCAGCAGTGCCTGGAGGGCAGACAATCAGCCCCAGCATTTT. This translates into CASSAWRADNQPQHF.

The chain joins TRBV6-2 or TRBV6-3 to TRBJ1-5; D not resolved. CDR3 length: 13 residues. Germline V CDR1 and CDR2: MNHEY, SVGEGT. The V end lost 4 bases, the J end lost 6 bases, and 10 bases lay between the germline ends. In nucleotides, the CDR3 is TGTGCCAGCAGTTTTTCCGGGCCTCAGCCCCAGCATTTT. This translates into CASSFSGPQPQHF.

The table lists this clonotype with a count of one. This sequence joins TRBV12-3 or TRBV12-4 and TRBJ2-5; 7 bases align to TRBD1. The junction had 6 bases not matched to a gene; V was cut back by 5 bases and J by 3 bases. The CDR3 is 14 amino acids. The CDR3 loop is CASSIQGWEETQYF. The CDR3 coding sequence is TGTGCCAGCAGTATACAGGGGTGGGAAGAGACCCAGTACTTC.

The chain combines TRBV7-9 with TRBJ2-4; D unresolved. There are 17 residues in the CDR3. V was pared by 5 bases and J by 12 bases, with 29 bases between. Germline lookup yields CDR1 SEHNR and CDR2 FQNEAQ (reference sequence). The CDR3 loop is CASSRTLVQWIAFTQYF. The CDR3 DNA reads TGTGCCAGCAGCCGTACTTTAGTTCAGTGGATCGCTTTCACTCAGTACTTC.

V usage is TRBV7-3 and J usage is TRBJ2-5; D might be TRBD2 (6 bases). The CDR3 extends over 15 amino acids. Between the trimmed V and J ends, which lost 4 bases and 5 bases, there was a span of 17 bases. Germline V gives CDR1 SGHTA, CDR2 FQGTGA. The CDR3 DNA reads as TGTGCCAGCAGCTATGGAGGGGCGGGAAAGGAGACCCAGTACTTC. Protein product: CASSYGGAGKETQYF.

This chain joins TRBV6-1 and TRBJ2-7; D gene ambiguous. This CDR3 region has 13 residues. Looked up from germline, CDR1 is MNHNS and CDR2 is SASEGT. Trimming stripped 5 bases from V and 5 bases from J, with 13 bases between. The CDR3 spells CASSLIPVNEQYF. Here the CDR3 DNA reads TGTGCCAGCAGTCTCATCCCGGTAAACGAGCAGTACTTC.

This clonotype came up many times. The chain links TRBV27 to TRBJ2-2, with 8 bases aligning to TRBD1. After removal of 5 bases from V and 4 bases from J, the junction contained 6 bases not matched to a gene. The germline CDR1 and CDR2 sequences are MNHEY and SMNVEV (reference sequence). CDR3 length: 15 amino acids. The CDR3 protein is CASSTRTGTTGELFF. The CDR3 region has the DNA TGTGCCAGCAGTACTAGGACAGGGACCACCGGGGAGCTGTTTTTT.

This clonotype was observed many times. V and J are TRBV6-1 and TRBJ1-1; no clear D gene. From germline, CDR1 is MNHNS and CDR2 SASEGT. The CDR3 runs to 14 residues. Trimming took off 2 bases at V and 0 bases at J, with 7 bases between the two ends. This CDR3 reads CASSEIGMNTEAFF. The CDR3 bases are TGTGCCAGCAGTGAAATAGGCATGAACACTGAAGCTTTCTTT.

This clonotype turned up a few times. V and J are TRBV12-3 or TRBV12-4 and TRBJ2-5; a possible D gene is TRBD1 (6 bases). V was pared by 4 bases and J by 5 bases, with 14 bases between. CDR3 length: 14 amino acids. CDR3 DNA sequence: TGTGCCAGCAGTTCGGCCAGGGGATGGGAGACCCAGTACTTC. It yields the protein CASSSARGWETQYF.

The sample holds a few counts of this clonotype. A single base separates this from a much larger clone, so it may be a read error. The chain couples TRBV12-3 or TRBV12-4 to TRBJ2-2, with 8 nucleotides matching TRBD2. There are 14 residues in the CDR3. CDR3 sequence reads: CASSPSGRTGELCF. The CDR3 DNA reads as TGTGCCAGCAGTCCCAGCGGGAGAACCGGGGAGCTGTGTTTT.

V gene TRBV28 combines with J gene TRBJ1-1, with D maybe TRBD1 (6 bases). The ends were cut back, 2 bases at V and 1 base at J, with 14 bases in the middle. The CDR3 covers 16 residues. Germline V lookup: CDR1 MDHEN, CDR2 SYDVKM. The CDR3, as DNA: TGTGCCAGCAGTTTAGCAGGGGCGGGTTGGAACACTGAAGCTTTCTTT. It codes for CASSLAGAGWNTEAFF.

This clonotype has at least ten counts. The CDR3 sequence: CASKAAYNTGELFF. CDR3 nucleotide sequence: TGTGCCAGCAAGGCAGCCTATAACACCGGGGAGCTGTTTTTT. The genes are TRBV6-1 and TRBJ2-2, with D uncertain. Trimming cost V 7 bases and J 2 bases, with 11 bases left between them. This CDR3 spans 14 amino acids. The germline gives CDR1 MNHNS, CDR2 SASEGT.

V gene TRBV20-1 combines with J gene TRBJ2-7; D not resolved. This CDR3 has 10 residues. The V gene's germline CDR1 is DFQATT and CDR2 SNEGSKA (reference sequence). V lost 5 bases to trimming and J lost 3 bases, with 5 bases between them. This CDR3 is CSAADYEQYF. The CDR3 DNA sequence: TGCAGTGCTGCAGACTACGAGCAGTACTTC.

The sample holds many counts of this clonotype. The genes are TRBV28 and TRBJ1-3; 8 bases match TRBD1. The germline V gene encodes CDR1 MDHEN and CDR2 SYDVKM. The CDR3 covers 16 residues. V shed 4 bases and J 5 bases; nucleotides not matched to a gene: 10. The CDR3 loop reads CASSSQGAGSRNTIYF. The DNA for the CDR3 is TGTGCCAGCAGTTCTCAGGGGGCTGGTTCGAGAAACACCATATATTTT.

The V call is TRBV5-6, the J call TRBJ1-2; 12 bases fit TRBD1. Germline V gene lookup returns CDR1 SGHDT and CDR2 YYEEEE. With 4 bases clipped from V and 4 bases from J, the junction kept 8 bases outside the gene matches. CDR3 size: 16 residues. The CDR3 DNA reads TGTGCCAGCAGCGCCGGGACAGGGGGCATGGGCTATGGCTACACCTTC. Its translation is CASSAGTGGMGYGYTF.

This clonotype was found many times. V and J are TRBV13 and TRBJ2-2, with D uncertain. CDR3 size: 15 residues. With 3 bases removed from V and 7 bases from J, the gap between germline ends came to 15 bases. CDR1 PRHDT and CDR2 FYEKMQ come from the germline V gene (reference sequence). In DNA, the CDR3 is TGTGCCAGCAGCTTGGGCGAGATCGGTGGCGGGGAGCTGTTTTTT. This translates into CASSLGEIGGGELFF. Supplemented by reference TRBV13 and TRBJ2-2, the full variable domain reads AAGVIQSPRHLIKEKRETATLKCYPIPRHDTVYWYQQGPGQDPQFLISFYEKMQSDKGSIPDRFSAQQFSDYHSELNMSSLELGDSALYFCASSLGEIGGGELFFGEGSRLTVL.

This clonotype was detected a few times. This chain links TRBV7-9 with TRBJ1-2; D gene unclear. The CDR3 sequence is 13 residues long. V was cut by 5 bases and J by 3 bases, with 10 bases left in between. Per germline, CDR1 SEHNR and CDR2 FQNEAQ (reference sequence). CDR3 bases: TGTGCCAGCAGCCCCCGGGAATACTATGGCTACACCTTC. Translation gives CASSPREYYGYTF.

There are many counts of this clonotype. The V call is TRBV12-3 or TRBV12-4, the J call TRBJ1-1; unclear D gene. V dropped 3 bases and J dropped 5 bases, with 16 bases sitting between them. This CDR3 is built from 15 residues. The CDR3 sequence: CASSLSRVPKTEAFF. The CDR3 nucleotides read TGTGCCAGCAGTTTGTCTCGGGTCCCGAAAACTGAAGCTTTCTTT.

This clonotype was detected ten times or more. The chain carries TRBV20-1 and TRBJ2-7, with TRBD2 identical over 10 bases. Germline V CDR1 and CDR2: DFQATT, SNEGSKA (reference sequence). Unmatched junction bases numbered 9, after V lost 0 bases and J lost 4 bases. The length of the CDR3 is 16 residues. This CDR3 is CSARDGVSSGSYEQYF. Written as DNA, the CDR3 is TGCAGTGCTAGAGATGGTGTTTCTAGCGGGAGTTACGAGCAGTACTTC.

Remarks on this clonotype: Likely a read error: the CDR3 ends without its conserved phenylalanine or tryptophan. This sequence joins TRBV6-1 and TRBJ1-2, with a weak D call TRBD1 (5 bases). There are 15 residues in the CDR3. V was trimmed by 6 bases and J by 4 bases, leaving 18 bases between them. Germline V gene lookup returns CDR1 MNHNS and CDR2 SASEGT. CDR3 in DNA: TGTGCCAGCAGAGGGGATAGGGGAGGGAGCTATGGCTACACCTAC. Translated: CASRGDRGGSYGYTY.

The CDR3 spells CATSFGDTEAFF. The CDR3 nucleotides read TGTGCCACCAGTTTCGGGGACACTGAAGCTTTCTTT. The rearrangement uses TRBV24-1 and TRBJ1-1, with D hard to call. V dropped 6 bases and J dropped 3 bases, with 7 bases sitting between them. The length of the CDR3 is 12 residues. Germline CDR1 KGHDR, CDR2 SFDVKD.

CDR3 DNA: TGTGCCAGCAGCAGCCTCAGGGTAGGGGAGACCCAGTACTTC. It is translated as CASSSLRVGETQYF. The chain has TRBV12-3 or TRBV12-4 and TRBJ2-5; possibly TRBD1 for D (5 bases). V gave up 6 bases and J gave up 5 bases, with 16 bases separating them. This CDR3 is 14 amino acids long.

The table lists this clonotype with many counts. V and J are TRBV6-2 or TRBV6-3 and TRBJ2-7; 7 bases are a match to TRBD1. Germline trimming cut 3 bases from V and 9 bases from J; bases unmatched to any gene: 11. Germline CDR1 MNHEY, CDR2 SVGEGT. The CDR3 extends over 14 amino acids. The CDR3 DNA follows: TGTGCCAGCAGTTATGAGACAGGGCCGACGCGGCAGTACTTC. This gives the protein CASSYETGPTRQYF.

This clonotype was counted ten times or more. The genes are TRBV20-1 and TRBJ2-7; TRBD2 agrees at 10 bases. V dropped 3 bases and J dropped 0; count of bases not matched to a gene: 8. Germline V lookup: CDR1 DFQATT, CDR2 SNEGSKA (reference sequence). There are 16 residues in the CDR3. CDR3: CSARGRSSGSSYEQYF. In DNA form, the CDR3 reads TGCAGTGCTAGGGGTCGATCTAGCGGGAGCTCCTACGAGCAGTACTTC.

This clonotype was counted ten times or more. The chain links TRBV2 to TRBJ1-5; possible D gene TRBD1, 5 bases. The germline CDR1 and CDR2 sequences are SNHLY and FYNNEI. V was shortened by 6 bases and J by 7 bases, with 19 bases between the two germline ends. This CDR3 spans 15 amino acids. The DNA of the CDR3 is TGTGCCAGCAGCGCCCTGGGACTGGGCGGCCAGCCCCAGCATTTT. Its protein is CASSALGLGGQPQHF. Full variable domain (missing parts from reference TRBV2 and TRBJ1-5): EPEVTQTPSHQVTQMGQEVILRCVPISNHLYFYWYRQILGQKVEFLVSFYNNEISEKSEIFDDQFSVERPDGSNFTLKIRSTKLEDSAMYFCASSALGLGGQPQHFGDGTRLSIL.

This clonotype was recorded many times. This chain connects TRBV28 to TRBJ2-2; 9 bases map to TRBD1. Trimming cost V 6 bases and J 6 bases; bases outside gene matches: 8. The CDR3 consists of 15 residues. The germline V gene encodes CDR1 MDHEN and CDR2 SYDVKM. CDR3 DNA: TGTGCCAGCAGCCCCGGGACAGGGAGTGCCGGGGAGCTGTTTTTT. Translating it yields CASSPGTGSAGELFF. The whole variable domain, filled in from reference TRBV28 and TRBJ2-2, reads DVKVTQSSRYLVKRTGEKVFLECVQDMDHENMFWYRQDPGLGLRLIYFSYDVKMKEKGDIPEGYSVSREKKERFSLILESASTNQTSMYLCASSPGTGSAGELFFGEGSRLTVL.